This note documents a single T cell receptor beta chain sequence. Its matching antigen is unknown. Peptide-pool stimulation followed by sequencing identified expanded antigen-specific CD4+ clonotypes in the ViraFEST assay. Following 10 days of culture, CD4+ T cells were isolated. Participants were vaccinated with two doses of either the BNT162b2 or mRNA-1273 vaccine. Each culture well received some 1.9 million PBMC. These cells were then cultured in IMDM with about 9.1 IU/ml IL-2 and roughly 10 ug/ml peptides. Here immunoSEQ multiplex PCR was the method, and the copy in TCRdb shows in-frame clones only, minus some. The data contain roughly 27,000 clones, 75% to 80% of them singletons. CDR1 is MDHEN and CDR2 is SYDVKM in the germline V gene. The junction had 10 bases not matched to a gene; V was cut back by 5 bases and J by 4 bases. The CDR3 length is 17 residues. This specimen belongs to a study of vaccination effects on CD4 cells after COVID-19. Study conclusions and caveats: Small numbers of convalescent patients limited the study. It also lacked early post-infection timepoints.

This sample comprised CD4+ T cells from PBMCs cultured with SARS-CoV-2 spike peptides, obtained after COVID-19 vaccination. V and J are TRBV28 and TRBJ2-2, with TRBD2 matching over 10 bases. The receptor was isolated from a human donor who received a COVID-19 vaccine. Some clones in this sample may be carry-over from other donors' samples. DNA of the CDR3: TGTGCCAGCAGTACGTCCGGGACTAGCGACTTCACCGGGGAGCTGTTTTTT. It is translated as CASSTSGTSDFTGELFF.